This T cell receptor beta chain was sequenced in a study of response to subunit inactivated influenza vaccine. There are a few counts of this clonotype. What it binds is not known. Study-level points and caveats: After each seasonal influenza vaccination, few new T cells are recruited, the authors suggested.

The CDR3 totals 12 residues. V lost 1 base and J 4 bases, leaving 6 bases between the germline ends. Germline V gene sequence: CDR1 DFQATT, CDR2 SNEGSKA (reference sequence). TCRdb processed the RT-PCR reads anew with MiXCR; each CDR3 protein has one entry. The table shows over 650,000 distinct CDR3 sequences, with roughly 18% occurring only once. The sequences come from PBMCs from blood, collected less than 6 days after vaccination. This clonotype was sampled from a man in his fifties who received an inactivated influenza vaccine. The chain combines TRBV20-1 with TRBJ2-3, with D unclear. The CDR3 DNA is TGCAGTGCTAGAGGCATTGCAGATACGCAGTATTTT. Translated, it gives CSARGIADTQYF.